A single sample gave rise to the 19 T cell receptor beta chains below, sequenced in a study of cytomegalovirus exposure and HLA in healthy donors. Amplification used 60 Vbeta primers and 13 Jbeta primers. The table came from immunoSEQ multiplex PCR; TCRdb's copy has only in-frame clones and leaves some out. The data hold about 190,000 clones, with about four fifths observed a single time. Sequencing was done on a sample of PBMCs. All receptors come from a young man in good health and CMV-seropositive.

The genes are TRBV9 and TRBJ2-5, with TRBD2 matching over 7 bases. The J call is uncertain, as TRBJ2-7 better fits the DNA end. The CDR3 is 14 residues long. Germline V gene data show CDR1 as SGDLS and CDR2 as YYNGEE. CDR3: CASSIGGGPYEQYF. The DNA of the CDR3 is TGTGCCAGCAGCATCGGGGGAGGGCCCTACGAGCAGTACTTC.

The chain recombines TRBV5-1 with TRBJ2-2; D is unresolved. V was clipped by 4 bases and J by 2 bases, with 3 bases between them. The CDR3 spans 12 residues. The V gene's germline CDR1 is SGHRS and CDR2 YFSETQ. The CDR3 reads CASSPNTGELFF. As DNA, the CDR3 is TGCGCCAGCAGCCCTAACACCGGGGAGCTGTTTTTT.

The gene calls are TRBV13 and TRBJ2-1, with D possibly matching TRBD1 (6 bases). CDR1 is PRHDT, CDR2 FYEKMQ, per germline (reference sequence). The CDR3 contains 12 residues. V lost 3 bases and J lost 10, with 10 bases in between. This CDR3 reads CASSFGGREQFF. The CDR3, as DNA: TGTGCCAGCAGCTTTGGGGGCCGGGAGCAGTTCTTC.

With regard to this clone: A junction end diverges from the germline sequence, so it may reflect a read error. The chain couples TRBV29-1 to TRBJ2-5, with 8 bases fitting TRBD1. Germline CDR1 is SQVTM and CDR2 is ANQGSEA. The CDR3 spans 15 residues. CDR3 DNA sequence: TGCAGCGTTGAAGGGGGACAGGCGCCTCAAGAGGCCCAGTACTTC. Its protein is CSVEGGQAPQEAQYF.

The chain joins TRBV7-9 to TRBJ2-7; 9 nucleotides match TRBD1. The ends lost 2 bases at V and 5 bases at J; junction bases unmatched: 7. This CDR3 has 15 amino acids. CDR1 SEHNR and CDR2 FQNEAQ come from the germline V gene (reference sequence). Written as DNA, the CDR3 is TGTGCCAGCAGCTTAACGGGACAGGGTCACCACGAGCAGTACTTC. Its protein is CASSLTGQGHHEQYF.

The V and J genes are TRBV28 and TRBJ1-5, with 8 bases fitting TRBD1. The V gene's germline CDR1 is MDHEN and CDR2 SYDVKM. This CDR3 spans 15 amino acids. Trimming removed 1 base from V and 5 bases from J; junction bases left unmatched: 4. The CDR3 protein is CASSLLDREDQPQHF. In DNA, the CDR3 is TGTGCCAGCAGTTTATTGGACAGGGAGGATCAGCCCCAGCATTTT.

This clone was counted a few times. The chain uses TRBV6-6 and TRBJ2-7; no definite D call. Germline V lookup: CDR1 MNHNY, CDR2 SVGAGI (reference sequence). The CDR3 consists of 13 residues. The ends were cut back, 0 bases at V and 4 bases at J, with 7 bases in the middle. CDR3 residues: CASSYSGRYEQYF. The CDR3 region has the DNA TGTGCCAGCAGTTACTCGGGCAGATACGAGCAGTACTTC.

The V and J genes are TRBV18 and TRBJ2-3; TRBD2 agrees at 7 bases. The germline V gene encodes CDR1 KGHSH and CDR2 LQKENI. V was clipped by 6 bases and J by 2 bases; unmatched bases: 5. The CDR3 runs 14 residues. The CDR3 protein is CASSDRGVTDTQYF. CDR3 in DNA: TGTGCCAGCTCCGACCGGGGGGTCACAGATACGCAGTATTTT.

This sequence joins TRBV2 and TRBJ1-4; TRBD1 agrees at 9 bases. CDR1 and CDR2 (germline): SNHLY, FYNNEI. CDR3 length: 14 residues. V lost 5 bases, J lost 8 bases, and 6 bases stayed unmatched. CDR3 in DNA: TGTGCCAGCAGTAAGGACAGGGGAGGGGAAAAACTGTTTTTT. Translation: CASSKDRGGEKLFF.

This clone was seen only a few times. The V and J genes are TRBV6-6 and TRBJ2-5; the match to TRBD2 covers 8 bases. V shed 6 bases, J shed 7 bases, and the junction held 13 bases outside the gene matches. This CDR3 comprises 15 residues. From germline, CDR1 is MNHNY and CDR2 SVGAGI (reference sequence). The CDR3 reads CASSTQLAALGTQYF. DNA of the CDR3: TGTGCCAGCAGCACCCAACTAGCGGCCTTGGGGACCCAGTACTTC.

This clone has just one count. The chain carries TRBV28 and TRBJ2-7; TRBD1 aligns across 8 bases. Germline V gives CDR1 MDHEN, CDR2 SYDVKM. The J segment lost 5 bases and the V segment lost 10 bases, leaving 7 bases of the junction unmatched. The CDR3 is made up of 12 amino acids. The CDR3 protein is CATLQGAHEQYF. The DNA of the CDR3 is TGTGCCACCTTGCAGGGGGCCCACGAGCAGTACTTC.

The chain carries TRBV29-1 and TRBJ2-7; 13 bases match TRBD2. V shed 4 bases, J shed 3 bases, and the junction held 9 bases outside the gene matches. The CDR3 sequence is 16 residues long. The germline CDR1 and CDR2 sequences are SQVTM and ANQGSEA. CDR3 region: CSVVGLAGYNGYEQYF. CDR3 bases: TGCAGCGTTGTGGGACTAGCGGGATATAACGGCTACGAGCAGTACTTC.

This chain joins TRBV2 and TRBJ2-7; 7 bases are a match to TRBD2. V shed 6 bases, J shed 4 bases, and the junction held 9 bases outside the gene matches. The CDR3 sequence is 14 residues long. CDR1 and CDR2 from the germline V gene are SNHLY and FYNNEI. The CDR3: CASRKGRVGYEQYF. CDR3 bases: TGTGCCAGCAGAAAAGGGAGGGTCGGGTACGAGCAGTACTTC.

The chain carries TRBV4-3 and TRBJ1-2; possibly TRBD1 for D (6 bases). The ends were cut back, 8 bases at V and 0 bases at J, with 13 bases in the middle. Germline loops: CDR1 LGHNA, CDR2 YSLEER. The CDR3 is made up of 14 amino acids. The chain's CDR3 is CASGLDRANYGYTF. The CDR3 DNA sequence: TGCGCCAGCGGTTTGGACAGAGCTAACTATGGCTACACCTTC.

The rearrangement joins TRBV11-2 to TRBJ2-5; 9 bases match TRBD1. Trimming at V came to 1 base and at J to 5 bases, leaving 5 bases not matched to a gene. The CDR3 loop spans 15 amino acids. Per the germline V gene, CDR1 is SGHAT and CDR2 is FQNNGV. The CDR3 is CASSLGGTGMETQYF. The CDR3 nucleotides read TGTGCCAGCAGCTTAGGGGGGACAGGGATGGAGACCCAGTACTTC.

This clone was picked up one time. The genes are TRBV9 and TRBJ2-7; D possibly corresponds to TRBD2 (6 bases). V was shortened by 1 base and J by 1 base, with 12 bases between the two germline ends. This CDR3 comprises 15 residues. Germline CDR1 SGDLS, CDR2 YYNGEE. Here the CDR3 DNA reads TGTGCCAGCAGCGTAACGTGGGACTCGTCCTACGAGCAGTACTTC. This encodes CASSVTWDSSYEQYF.

This chain uses TRBV18 with TRBJ1-2, with 9 bases lining up with TRBD1. The V gene end was trimmed by 6 bases and the J gene end by 7 bases; junction bases not matched to a gene: 3. Looked up from germline, CDR1 is KGHSH and CDR2 is LQKENI. This CDR3 is 12 amino acids long. The CDR3 DNA is TGTGCCAGCTCCGACAGGGGGTCTGGCTACACCTTC. It codes for CASSDRGSGYTF.

This clone appeared once. The chain has TRBV30 and TRBJ1-2, with D uncertain. V lost 0 bases and J lost 5, with 7 bases in between. CDR1 and CDR2 (germline): GTSNPN, SVGIG (reference sequence). The CDR3 extends over 12 amino acids. CDR3 nucleotides: TGTGCCTGGAGTGTACGCGGATATGGCTACACCTTC. Its protein product is CAWSVRGYGYTF.

The chain recombines TRBV5-6 with TRBJ2-5; the match to TRBD2 covers 13 bases. With 4 bases clipped from V and 5 bases from J, the junction kept 11 bases outside the gene matches. The V gene's germline CDR1 is SGHDT and CDR2 YYEEEE. The length of the CDR3 is 17 residues. CDR3 loop: CASSRGLAGARGETQYF. In DNA, the CDR3 is TGTGCCAGCAGCCGAGGACTAGCGGGGGCCCGGGGGGAGACCCAGTACTTC.